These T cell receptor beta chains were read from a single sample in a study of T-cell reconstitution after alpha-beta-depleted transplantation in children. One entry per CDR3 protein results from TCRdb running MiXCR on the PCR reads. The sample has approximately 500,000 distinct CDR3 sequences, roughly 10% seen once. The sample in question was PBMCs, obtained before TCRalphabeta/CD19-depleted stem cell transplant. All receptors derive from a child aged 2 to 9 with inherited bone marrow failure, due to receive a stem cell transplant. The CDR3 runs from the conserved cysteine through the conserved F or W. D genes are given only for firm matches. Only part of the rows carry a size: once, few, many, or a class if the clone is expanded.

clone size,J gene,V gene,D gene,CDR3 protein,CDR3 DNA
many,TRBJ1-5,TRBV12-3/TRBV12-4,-,CASSLDNQPQHF,TGTGCCAGCAGTTTAGATAATCAGCCCCAGCATTTT
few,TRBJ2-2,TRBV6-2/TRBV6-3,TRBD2,CASSNLAGVRTGELFF,TGTGCCAGCAGCAACCTAGCGGGAGTGCGGACCGGGGAGCTGTTTTTT
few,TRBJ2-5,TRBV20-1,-,CSARDPPGETQYF,TGCAGTGCTAGAGATCCCCCAGGCGAGACCCAGTACTTC
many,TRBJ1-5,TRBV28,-,CASSLPNQPQHF,TGTGCCAGCAGTTTACCCAATCAGCCCCAGCATTTT
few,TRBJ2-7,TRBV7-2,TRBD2,CASSLKGLASYEQYF,TGTGCCAGCAGCTTAAAGGGACTAGCCTCCTACGAGCAGTACTTC
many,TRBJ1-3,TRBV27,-,CASSLTRGPGNTIYF,TGTGCCAGCAGCCTCACGCGGGGGCCTGGAAACACCATATATTTT
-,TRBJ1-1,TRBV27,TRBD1,CASSPGPGQGRAEAFF,TGTGCCAGCTCCCCTGGGCCGGGACAGGGGAGAGCTGAAGCTTTCTTT
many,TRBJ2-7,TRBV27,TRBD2,CASSFLAGDRRGLYEQYF,TGTGCCAGCAGTTTTCTAGCGGGGGACAGGAGGGGACTATACGAGCAGTACTTC
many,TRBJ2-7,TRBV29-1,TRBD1,CSVGWDRGPYYEQYF,TGCAGCGTTGGATGGGACAGGGGGCCCTACTACGAGCAGTACTTC
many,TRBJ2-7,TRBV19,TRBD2,CASSRLAGVYEQYF,TGTGCCAGTAGTCGACTAGCGGGAGTTTACGAGCAGTACTTC
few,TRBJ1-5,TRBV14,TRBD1,CASSPGTGLGNQPQHF,TGTGCCAGCAGCCCCGGGACAGGGTTAGGAAATCAGCCCCAGCATTTT
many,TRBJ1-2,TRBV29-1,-,CSVGLYYGYTF,TGCAGCGTCGGACTGTACTATGGCTACACCTTC
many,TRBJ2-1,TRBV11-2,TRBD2,CASSSGVPGLAEIYNEQFF,TGTGCCAGCAGCTCGGGAGTCCCGGGACTAGCGGAGATATACAATGAGCAGTTCTTC
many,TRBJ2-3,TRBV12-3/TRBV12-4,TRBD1,CASSFGTAFTDTQYF,TGTGCCAGCAGTTTTGGGACAGCCTTCACAGATACGCAGTATTTT
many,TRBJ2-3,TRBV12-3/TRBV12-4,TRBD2,CASSFSGRVDTQYF,TGTGCCAGCAGTTTTAGCGGGAGAGTAGATACGCAGTATTTT
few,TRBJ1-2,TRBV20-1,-,CSARSDYGYTF,TGCAGTGCTCGTTCGGACTATGGCTACACCTTC
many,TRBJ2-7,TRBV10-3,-,CAISESAYEQYF,TGTGCCATCAGTGAGTCAGCTTACGAGCAGTACTTC
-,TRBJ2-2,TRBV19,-,CASSTPSYTGELFF,TGTGCCAGTAGTACCCCCTCGTACACCGGGGAGCTGTTTTTT
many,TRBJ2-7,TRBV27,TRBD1,CASSPRQGTYEQYF,TGTGCCAGCAGTCCCCGACAGGGAACGTACGAGCAGTACTTC
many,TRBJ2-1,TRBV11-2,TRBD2,CASSLAAGREPNEQFF,TGTGCCAGCAGCTTAGCGGCCGGGAGGGAGCCAAATGAGCAGTTCTTC
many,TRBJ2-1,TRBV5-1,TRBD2,CASSYGLAGVINEQFF,TGCGCCAGCAGCTACGGACTAGCGGGAGTAATTAATGAGCAGTTCTTC
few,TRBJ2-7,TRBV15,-,CATSSDLVSYEQYF,TGTGCCACCAGCAGTGACCTAGTTTCCTACGAGCAGTACTTC
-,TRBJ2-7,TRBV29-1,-,CSVEGGEGFVGYEQYF,TGCAGCGTTGAAGGGGGCGAGGGTTTTGTGGGATACGAGCAGTACTTC
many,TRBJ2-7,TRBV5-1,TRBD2,CARKNGTSGSFHEQYF,TGCGCCAGGAAGAATGGGACTAGCGGCTCTTTCCACGAGCAGTACTTC
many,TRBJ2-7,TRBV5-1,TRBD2,CASSQTTSGRYEQYF,TGCGCCAGCAGCCAAACCACTAGCGGGAGGTACGAGCAGTACTTC
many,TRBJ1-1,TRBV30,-,CAWSREGTEAFF,TGTGCCTGGAGTAGGGAGGGAACTGAAGCTTTCTTT
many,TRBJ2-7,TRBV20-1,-,CSARTDFSYEQYF,TGCAGTGCTAGGACAGATTTCTCCTACGAGCAGTACTTC
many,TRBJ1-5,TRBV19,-,CASSTWGSSNQPQHF,TGTGCCAGTAGTACCTGGGGGAGTAGCAATCAGCCCCAGCATTTT
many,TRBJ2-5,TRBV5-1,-,CASSLLGTDQETQYF,TGCGCCAGCAGCTTGCTTGGAACGGACCAAGAGACCCAGTACTTC
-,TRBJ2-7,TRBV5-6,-,CASSLDYETFGIEQYF,TGTGCCAGCAGCTTGGATTACGAGACCTTCGGGATCGAGCAGTACTTC
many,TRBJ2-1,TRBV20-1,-,CSARDRSPWRTYNEQFF,TGCAGTGCTAGAGATCGTTCACCGTGGCGAACATACAATGAGCAGTTCTTC
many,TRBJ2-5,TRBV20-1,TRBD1,CSAPDRGSRTETQYF,TGCAGTGCTCCGGACAGGGGGTCAAGGACCGAGACCCAGTACTTC
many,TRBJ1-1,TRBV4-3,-,CASSQGDGYTEAFF,TGCGCCAGCAGCCAGGGGGACGGATACACTGAAGCTTTCTTT
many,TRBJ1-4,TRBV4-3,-,CASSQFAPHNEKLFF,TGCGCCAGCAGCCAGTTCGCACCTCATAATGAAAAACTGTTTTTT
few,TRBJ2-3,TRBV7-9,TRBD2,CASSPGLAGFTDTQYF,TGTGCCAGCAGCCCAGGACTAGCGGGGTTCACAGATACGCAGTATTTT
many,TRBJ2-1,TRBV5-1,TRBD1,CASSLGTGNEQFF,TGCGCCAGCAGCTTGGGGACAGGGAATGAGCAGTTCTTC
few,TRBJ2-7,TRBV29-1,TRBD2,CSGLAAYEQYF,TGCAGCGGACTAGCGGCCTACGAGCAGTACTTC
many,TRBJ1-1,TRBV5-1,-,CASRTRDMNTEAFF,TGCGCCAGCAGAACTCGGGACATGAACACTGAAGCTTTCTTT
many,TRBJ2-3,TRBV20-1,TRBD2,CSAGVAGAGDTQYF,TGCAGTGCCGGGGTAGCGGGAGCAGGAGATACGCAGTATTTT
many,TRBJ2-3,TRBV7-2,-,CASSLQGMGTDTQYF,TGTGCCAGCAGCTTACAGGGCATGGGGACAGATACGCAGTATTTT
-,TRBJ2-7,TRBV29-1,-,CSVGAGGFYEQYF,TGCAGCGTTGGGGCAGGGGGGTTCTACGAGCAGTACTTC
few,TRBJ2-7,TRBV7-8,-,CASSLGRGRSYEQYF,TGTGCCAGCAGCTTAGGCAGGGGAAGATCCTACGAGCAGTACTTC
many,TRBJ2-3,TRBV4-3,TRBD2,CASSRGTSGRGLTDTQYF,TGCGCCAGCAGCCGGGGGACTAGCGGGAGAGGGCTCACAGATACGCAGTATTTT
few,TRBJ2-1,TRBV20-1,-,CSARDLPVSSYNEQFF,TGCAGTGCTAGAGATCTCCCCGTCAGCTCCTACAATGAGCAGTTCTTC
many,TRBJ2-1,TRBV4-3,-,CASSQDWGINHYNEQFF,TGCGCCAGCAGCCAAGATTGGGGGATTAACCACTACAATGAGCAGTTCTTC
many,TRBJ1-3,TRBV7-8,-,CASSSSGHSGNTIYF,TGTGCCAGCAGCTCCTCTGGGCACTCTGGAAACACCATATATTTT
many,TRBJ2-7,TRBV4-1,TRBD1,CASSQGQGDYEQYF,TGCGCCAGCAGCCAAGGTCAGGGGGACTACGAGCAGTACTTC
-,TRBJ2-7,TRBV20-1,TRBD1,CSARDWRDRGLRQYF,TGCAGTGCTAGAGATTGGAGGGACAGGGGTCTTAGGCAGTACTTC